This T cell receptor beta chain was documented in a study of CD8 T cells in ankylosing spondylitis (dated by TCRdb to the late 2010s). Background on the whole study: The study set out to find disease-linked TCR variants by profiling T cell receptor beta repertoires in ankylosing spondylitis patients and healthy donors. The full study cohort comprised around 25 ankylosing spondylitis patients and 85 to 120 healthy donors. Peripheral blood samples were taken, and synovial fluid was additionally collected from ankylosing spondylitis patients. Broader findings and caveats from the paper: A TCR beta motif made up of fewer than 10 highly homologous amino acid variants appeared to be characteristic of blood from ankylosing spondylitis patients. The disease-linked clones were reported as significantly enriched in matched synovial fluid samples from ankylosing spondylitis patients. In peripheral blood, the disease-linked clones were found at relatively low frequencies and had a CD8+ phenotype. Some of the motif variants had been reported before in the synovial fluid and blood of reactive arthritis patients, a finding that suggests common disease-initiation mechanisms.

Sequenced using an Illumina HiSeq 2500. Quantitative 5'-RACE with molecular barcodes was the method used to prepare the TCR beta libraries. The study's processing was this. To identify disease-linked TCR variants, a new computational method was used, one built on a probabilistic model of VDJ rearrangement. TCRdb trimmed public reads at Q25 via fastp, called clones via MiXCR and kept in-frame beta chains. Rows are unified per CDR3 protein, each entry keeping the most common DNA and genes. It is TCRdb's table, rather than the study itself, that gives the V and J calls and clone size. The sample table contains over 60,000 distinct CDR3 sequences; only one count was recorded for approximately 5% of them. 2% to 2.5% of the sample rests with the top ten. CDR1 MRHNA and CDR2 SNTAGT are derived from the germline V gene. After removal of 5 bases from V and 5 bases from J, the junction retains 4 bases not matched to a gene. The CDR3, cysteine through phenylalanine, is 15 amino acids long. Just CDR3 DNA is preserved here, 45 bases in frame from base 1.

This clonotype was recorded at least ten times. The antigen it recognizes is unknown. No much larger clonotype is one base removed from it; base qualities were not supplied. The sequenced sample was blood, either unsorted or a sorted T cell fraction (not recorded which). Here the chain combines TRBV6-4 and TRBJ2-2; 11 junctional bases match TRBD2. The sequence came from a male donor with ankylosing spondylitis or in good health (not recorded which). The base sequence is TGTGCCAGCAGTACGACTAGCGGGGAAACCGGGGAGCTGTTTTTT. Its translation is CASSTTSGETGELFF.